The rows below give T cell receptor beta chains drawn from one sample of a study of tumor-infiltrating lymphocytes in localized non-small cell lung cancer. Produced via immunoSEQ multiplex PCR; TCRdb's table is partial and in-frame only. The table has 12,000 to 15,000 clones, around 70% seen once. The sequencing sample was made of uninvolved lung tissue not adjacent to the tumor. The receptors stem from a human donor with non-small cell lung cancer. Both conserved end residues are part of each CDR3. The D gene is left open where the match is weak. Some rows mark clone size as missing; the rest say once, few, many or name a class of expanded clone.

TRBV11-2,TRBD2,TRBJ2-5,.,TGTGCCAGCCTACGGGGAGGGGAGGGACCCCAAGAGACCCAGTACTTC,CASLRGGEGPQETQYF
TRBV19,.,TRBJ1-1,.,TGTGCCAGTAGTCCGCAGGGTCGGGACACTGAAGCTTTCTTT,CASSPQGRDTEAFF
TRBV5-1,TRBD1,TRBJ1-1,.,TGCGCCAGCAGGACAGGGGCGAACACTGAAGCTTTCTTT,CASRTGANTEAFF
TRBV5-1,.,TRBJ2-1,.,TGCGCCAGCAGCTTGGAGGCGGGCCGCTCCTACAATGAGCAGTTCTTC,CASSLEAGRSYNEQFF
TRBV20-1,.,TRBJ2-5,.,TGCAGTGCTAGTCGTCAAGAGACCCAGTACTTC,CSASRQETQYF
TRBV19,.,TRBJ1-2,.,TGTGCCAGTAGTAGCGGGACCTCGGCCAACTATGGCTACACCTTC,CASSSGTSANYGYTF
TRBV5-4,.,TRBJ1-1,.,TGTGCCAGCAGCTTTAGGACAGAGCGAGAAGCTTTCTTT,CASSFRTEREAFF
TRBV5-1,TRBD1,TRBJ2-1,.,TGCGCCAGCGCCCTCCGGGACAGGGGAGATGAGCAGTTCTTC,CASALRDRGDEQFF
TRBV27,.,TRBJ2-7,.,TGTGCCAGCGCCCGAGGAGCAGGTTACTACGAGCAGTACTTC,CASARGAGYYEQYF
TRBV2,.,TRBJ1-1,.,TGTGCCAGCCTCGGGGACCGCTTGGGGGCTGAAGCTTTCTTT,CASLGDRLGAEAFF
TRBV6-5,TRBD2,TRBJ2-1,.,TGTGCCAGCAGTTACTTAGCGGGGTCCTCCTACAATGAGCAGTTCTTC,CASSYLAGSSYNEQFF
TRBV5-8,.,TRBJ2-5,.,TGTGCCAGCATTAGGCAGATCCAAGAGACCCAGTACTTC,CASIRQIQETQYF
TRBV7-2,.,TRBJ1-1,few,TGTGCCAGCAGCTTAGTTCGGGGGAACACTGAAGCTTTCTTT,CASSLVRGNTEAFF
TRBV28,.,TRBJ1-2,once,TGTGCCAGCAGTTTACCCGGACAGTCCCTGGGCTACACCTTC,CASSLPGQSLGYTF
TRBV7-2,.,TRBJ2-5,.,TGTGCCAGCAGCTTAACCCAAGAGACCCAGTACTTC,CASSLTQETQYF
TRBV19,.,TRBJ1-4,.,TGTGCCAGTAGTATAGATTTCAGGGATCGAGATGCAACTAATGAAAAACTGTTTTTT,CASSIDFRDRDATNEKLFF
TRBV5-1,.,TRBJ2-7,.,TGCGCCAGCAGCTTGGATAGTGCAGTTCCCACCTACGAGCAGTACTTC,CASSLDSAVPTYEQYF
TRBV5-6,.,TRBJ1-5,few,TGTGCCAGCAGCCGGCAGGGACACAACAATCAGCCCCAGCATTTT,CASSRQGHNNQPQHF
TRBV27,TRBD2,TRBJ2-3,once,TGTGCCAGCAGTACGGATACCCCCTCCTGGGGAAGCGGGAGGGCCCGGGATACGCAGTATTTT,CASSTDTPSWGSGRARDTQYF
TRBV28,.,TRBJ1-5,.,TGTGCCAGCAGGCCGCAAAATCAGCCCCAGCATTTT,CASRPQNQPQHF
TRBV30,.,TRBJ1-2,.,TGTGCCTGGAAGGGGGTCGACTATGGCTACACCTTC,CAWKGVDYGYTF
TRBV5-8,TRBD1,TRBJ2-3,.,TGTGCCAGCAGCTCCGGGACAGCCACAGATACGCAGTATTTT,CASSSGTATDTQYF
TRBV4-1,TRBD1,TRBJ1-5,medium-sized,TGCGCCAGCAGCCAAGTCGACAGGGAACAGCAGCCCCAGCATTTT,CASSQVDREQQPQHF
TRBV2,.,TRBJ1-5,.,TGTGCCAGCAGTGAACCATTTCGGACTGAGCAACATTTT,CASSEPFRTEQHF
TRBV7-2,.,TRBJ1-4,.,TGTGCCAGCAGCTTAGGCAAAGGGTCAGCTAATGAAAAACTGTTTTTT,CASSLGKGSANEKLFF
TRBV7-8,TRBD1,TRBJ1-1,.,TGTGCCAGCAGCGCCGGACAGGGAGAGAACACTGAAGCTTTCTTT,CASSAGQGENTEAFF
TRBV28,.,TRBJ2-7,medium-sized,TGTGCCAGCAGTTCCTACTACGAGCAGTACTTC,CASSSYYEQYF
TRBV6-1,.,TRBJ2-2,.,TGTGCCAGCAGCCGGGACCGGGGGACCGGGGAGCTGTTTTTT,CASSRDRGTGELFF
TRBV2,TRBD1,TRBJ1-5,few,TGTGCCAGCAGTGAAGTAGGGACAGTCCATAGCAATCAGCCCCAGCATTTT,CASSEVGTVHSNQPQHF
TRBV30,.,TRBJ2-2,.,TGTGCCTGGAGGGCCTCCGGGGAGCTGTTTTTT,CAWRASGELFF
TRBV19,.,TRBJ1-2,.,TGTGCCAGTAGGGGAGGGGTCGGGACGGAAAACTATGGCTACACCTTC,CASRGGVGTENYGYTF
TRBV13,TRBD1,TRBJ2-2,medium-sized,TGTGCCAGCAGCCCAAGACAGGGCCCCGGGGAGCTGTTTTTT,CASSPRQGPGELFF
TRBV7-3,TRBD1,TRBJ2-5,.,TGTGCCAGCAGCCGGGGACAGGGGGCGATGGAGACCCAGTACTTC,CASSRGQGAMETQYF
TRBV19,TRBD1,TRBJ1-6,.,TGTGCCAGTAGTTTCGACAGGGAATCGACCCTCCACTTT,CASSFDRESTLHF
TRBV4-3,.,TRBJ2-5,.,TGCGCCAGCAGCCAAGAGGGGGGTAGGGGACTGATGAACTTC,CASSQEGGRGLMNF
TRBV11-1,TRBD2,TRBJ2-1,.,TGTGCCAGCAGGGATTCCCTGACTAGCGGTGAGCAGTTCTTC,CASRDSLTSGEQFF
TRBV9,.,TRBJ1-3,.,TGTGCCAGCAGCGCGGACGTCTCTGGAAACACCATATATTTT,CASSADVSGNTIYF
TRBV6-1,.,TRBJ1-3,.,TGTGCCAGCAGCCTGAGCACCCTAGAACGAAACACCATATATTTT,CASSLSTLERNTIYF
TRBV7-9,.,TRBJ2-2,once,TGTGCCAGCAGCGCCCCGGCAAACGCGAACACCGGGGAGCTGTTTTTT,CASSAPANANTGELFF
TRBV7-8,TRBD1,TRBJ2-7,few,TGTGCCAGCAGCTTTGGGACCATCTGGACAGGATCCTACGAGCAGTACTTC,CASSFGTIWTGSYEQYF